This passage covers 16 T cell receptor beta chains from one sample sequenced in a study of regulatory T cells in long-lasting Graves disease. Building of the TCR beta libraries involved iRepertoire HTBI primers and Arm-PCR of CDR3 regions. TCRdb re-analysed the multiplex PCR reads in MiXCR, keeping a single row per CDR3 protein. The sample has hundreds of thousands of distinct CDR3 sequences; 15% to 20% are singletons. Specified time point: newly diagnosed GD, antithyroid drugs for less than 3 months. RNA extracted from PBMCs served as the sequencing template. These data are also associated with another study on T cells in Graves' hyperthyroidism and ophthalmopathy.

The starting material was peripheral blood mononuclear cells (PBMCs), obtained at new diagnosis, from a patient treated with antithyroid drugs. Source of these receptors: a man between 18 and 29 years old with Graves disease.

The table lists this clonotype with many counts. V and J are TRBV7-8 and TRBJ2-7; 8 positions agree with TRBD2. V gave up 8 bases and J gave up 2 bases; unmatched junction bases: 8. Germline lookup yields CDR1 SGHVS and CDR2 FQNEAQ. The CDR3 sequence is 14 residues long. The chain's CDR3 is CASCPGGLTYEQYF. CDR3 coding DNA: TGTGCCAGCTGTCCGGGAGGGTTGACCTACGAGCAGTACTTC.

This clonotype appeared many times. The chain combines TRBV30 with TRBJ1-3; D remains ambiguous. CDR3 size: 14 residues. CDR1 and CDR2 (germline): GTSNPN, SVGIG (reference sequence). V shed 2 bases and J shed 2 bases, with 10 bases lying between them. The CDR3 is CAWSKTLAGNTIYF. CDR3 DNA sequence: TGTGCCTGGAGTAAAACACTTGCTGGAAACACCATATATTTT.

This clonotype has ten or more counts. V and J are TRBV2 and TRBJ1-2, with 7 bases that match TRBD1. The CDR3 has 14 residues. The ends lost 4 bases at V and 5 bases at J; junction bases unmatched: 7. The germline V gene has CDR1 SNHLY and CDR2 FYNNEI. CDR3 amino acids: CASSVAGGSYGYTF. The CDR3 coding sequence is TGTGCCAGCAGTGTGGCAGGGGGTTCGTATGGCTACACCTTC.

This clonotype was seen a few times. A single base separates this from a much larger clone, so it may be a read error. The chain joins TRBV12-3 or TRBV12-4 to TRBJ2-7; 8 positions match TRBD1. V lost 8 bases to trimming and J lost 3 bases; unmatched junction nucleotides: 9. The CDR3 length is 14 residues. CDR3 region: CASGAGDRGYEQYF. The DNA of the CDR3 is TGTGCCAGCGGCGCCGGCGACAGGGGCTACGAGCAGTACTTC.

This clonotype came up many times. V is TRBV7-9 and J is TRBJ2-7, with 8 bases aligning to TRBD1. Trimming removed 0 bases from V and 3 bases from J; junction bases left unmatched: 1. CDR3 length: 14 amino acids. Germline CDR1 reads SEHNR; CDR2 reads FQNEAQ (reference sequence). CDR3 coding DNA: TGTGCCAGCAGCTTAGCCGACAGGGGCTACGAGCAGTACTTC. Translation: CASSLADRGYEQYF.

There are many counts of this clonotype. This chain connects TRBV2 to TRBJ1-1; D call uncertain. CDR1 and CDR2 from the germline V gene are SNHLY and FYNNEI. The CDR3 is 14 amino acids. V was trimmed by 7 bases and J by 3 bases, leaving 15 bases between them. As DNA, the CDR3 is TGTGCCAGCACCCGACGGAGTAGAGACACTGAAGCTTTCTTT. It yields the protein CASTRRSRDTEAFF.

V and J are TRBV28 and TRBJ1-5; D unresolved. V was cut by 3 bases and J by 8 bases, with 8 bases left in between. The length of the CDR3 is 12 residues. Looked up from germline, CDR1 is MDHEN and CDR2 is SYDVKM. The CDR3 nucleotides read TGTGCCAGCAGTTTTAGGTCTAAGCCCCAGCATTTT. Translating it yields CASSFRSKPQHF. Variable domain in full (rest from reference TRBV28 and TRBJ1-5): DVKVTQSSRYLVKRTGEKVFLECVQDMDHENMFWYRQDPGLGLRLIYFSYDVKMKEKGDIPEGYSVSREKKERFSLILESASTNQTSMYLCASSFRSKPQHFGDGTRLSIL.

The table lists this clonotype with many counts. The chain has TRBV28 and TRBJ2-3; 11 bases match TRBD2. CDR3 size: 16 residues. The V gene end was trimmed by 2 bases and the J gene end by 3 bases; junction bases not matched to a gene: 4. Germline V gene lookup returns CDR1 MDHEN and CDR2 SYDVKM. CDR3 sequence reads: CASSLLRTSGTDTQYF. The CDR3 nucleotides are TGTGCCAGCAGTTTACTACGGACTAGCGGGACAGATACGCAGTATTTT.

This clonotype was seen ten or more times. V and J are TRBV20-1 and TRBJ2-1, with TRBD2 matching 9 bases. The CDR3 is 16 amino acids. Germline V gene sequence: CDR1 DFQATT, CDR2 SNEGSKA (reference sequence). V gave up 4 bases and J gave up 0 bases; unmatched junction bases: 7. The CDR3 region has the DNA TGCAGTGCTACGTCCCTTAGCGGGAGCTCCTACAATGAGCAGTTCTTC. It yields the protein CSATSLSGSSYNEQFF.

This rearrangement joins TRBV20-1 to TRBJ2-7, with D uncertain. Germline assignment: CDR1 DFQATT and CDR2 SNEGSKA (reference sequence). The CDR3 length is 12 residues. Trimming pared 3 bases from V and 4 bases from J, leaving 10 bases between. CDR3 loop: CSASGSQYEQYF. The DNA for the CDR3 is TGCAGTGCTAGCGGAAGCCAGTACGAGCAGTACTTC.

About this clonotype: This may be a read error: a much more frequent sequence differs by one nucleotide. The J gene is TRBJ2-1, the V gene TRBV5-1; either TRBD1 or TRBD2 may fit D (5 bases each). The CDR3 runs to 15 residues. Germline CDR1 is SGHRS and CDR2 is YFSETQ. The CDR3: CASSLGGVSYNEQSF. The CDR3 DNA reads TGCGCCAGCAGCTTGGGAGGGGTGTCCTACAATGAGCAGTCCTTC. Full variable domain (remainder filled in from reference TRBV5-1 and TRBJ2-1): KAGVTQTPRYLIKTRGQQVTLSCSPISGHRSVSWYQQTPGQGLQFLFEYFSETQRNKGNFPGRFSGRQFSNSRSEMNVSTLELGDSALYLCASSLGGVSYNEQSFGPGTRLTVL.

This clonotype has at least ten counts. This chain connects TRBV10-2 to TRBJ2-7, with D perhaps TRBD2 (6 bases). V was shortened by 6 bases and J by 1 base, with 13 bases between the two germline ends. The CDR3 has 14 residues. Germline lookup yields CDR1 WSHSY and CDR2 SAAADI. The DNA for the CDR3 is TGCGCCAGCAGGCCAGCGGGTTTTTCCTACGAGCAGTACTTC. Its protein is CASRPAGFSYEQYF.

This clonotype has at least ten counts. The V gene is TRBV11-2, the J gene TRBJ2-1, with D unclear. The CDR3 spans 15 residues. Germline values: CDR1 SGHAT, CDR2 FQNNGV. V lost 5 bases and J lost 3, with 14 bases in between. This CDR3 reads CASSPPSLGYNEQFF. For the CDR3, the DNA is TGTGCCAGCAGCCCCCCCTCCCTAGGCTACAATGAGCAGTTCTTC.

The CDR3 nucleotides read TGTGCCAGTAGTATACAGGACACCTACGAGCAGTACTTC. This encodes CASSIQDTYEQYF. V is TRBV19 and J is TRBJ2-7; maybe TRBD1 (5 bases). Deletions cut 2 bases from V and 2 bases from J, with 7 bases between. CDR1 and CDR2 from the germline V gene are LNHDA and SQIVND (reference sequence). This CDR3 contains 13 residues.

The chain employs TRBV9 and TRBJ1-1, with 8 bases identical to TRBD1. Trimming took 0 bases from V and 4 from J; bases not matched to a gene: 2. Germline loops: CDR1 SGDLS, CDR2 YYNGEE. The CDR3 spans 14 residues. The CDR3 coding sequence is TGTGCCAGCAGCGTAGAGACAGGGGTCACTGAAGCTTTCTTT. Encoded protein: CASSVETGVTEAFF.

This clonotype was seen a handful of times. The rearrangement uses TRBV18 and TRBJ1-1; 7 bases line up with TRBD1. Germline V gene lookup returns CDR1 KGHSH and CDR2 LQKENI. V shed 6 bases, J shed 0 bases, and the junction held 7 bases outside the gene matches. The CDR3 loop spans 15 amino acids. CDR3 sequence: CASSQATGMNTEAFF. CDR3 sequence (DNA): TGTGCCAGCTCCCAGGCGACAGGGATGAACACTGAAGCTTTCTTT. The whole variable domain, remainder taken from reference TRBV18 and TRBJ1-1, is NAGVMQNPRHLVRRRGQEARLRCSPMKGHSHVYWYRQLPEEGLKFMVYLQKENIIDESGMPKERFSAEFPKEGPSILRIQQVVRGDSAAYFCASSQATGMNTEAFFGQGTRLTVV.